This T cell receptor (beta chain) was identified in a study of cytomegalovirus exposure and HLA in healthy donors. Remarks on this clone: Its antigen remains unknown.

The study's findings and limits: A cluster of highly shared sequence variants was likely a sequencing artifact. According to a later analysis, most TCR beta chains associated with CMV appeared HLA-restricted. Researchers reported in a later analysis that a missense DCLRE1C variant was tied to TCR beta V- and J-gene trimming.

V was pared by 0 bases and J by 6 bases, with 6 bases of the junction left unmatched. Germline V gene sequence: CDR1 LGHNA, CDR2 YSLEER. The CDR3 extends over 16 amino acids. The PCR used 60 Vbeta and 13 Jbeta primers. Per the authors' pipeline: About 9.9 million shared chains were among some 80 million unique TCR beta chains counted in a later analysis. Generated by immunoSEQ multiplex PCR, the TCRdb table keeps only in-frame clones and is missing some. V, J and clone size are taken as reported in that table, and D and trimming were inferred from the DNA itself. The sample has almost 200,000 clones, approximately 79% seen once; the top ten hold around 4.3%.

The rearrangement uses TRBV4-3 and TRBJ2-4; TRBD1 agrees at 9 bases. The receptor was isolated from a woman aged 25 to 39 in good health and CMV-seropositive. The sequenced sample consisted of PBMCs. The CDR3 DNA is TGCGCCAGCAGCCAAGATCACAGGGGGCGCGGAAACATTCAGTACTTC. It encodes CASSQDHRGRGNIQYF.